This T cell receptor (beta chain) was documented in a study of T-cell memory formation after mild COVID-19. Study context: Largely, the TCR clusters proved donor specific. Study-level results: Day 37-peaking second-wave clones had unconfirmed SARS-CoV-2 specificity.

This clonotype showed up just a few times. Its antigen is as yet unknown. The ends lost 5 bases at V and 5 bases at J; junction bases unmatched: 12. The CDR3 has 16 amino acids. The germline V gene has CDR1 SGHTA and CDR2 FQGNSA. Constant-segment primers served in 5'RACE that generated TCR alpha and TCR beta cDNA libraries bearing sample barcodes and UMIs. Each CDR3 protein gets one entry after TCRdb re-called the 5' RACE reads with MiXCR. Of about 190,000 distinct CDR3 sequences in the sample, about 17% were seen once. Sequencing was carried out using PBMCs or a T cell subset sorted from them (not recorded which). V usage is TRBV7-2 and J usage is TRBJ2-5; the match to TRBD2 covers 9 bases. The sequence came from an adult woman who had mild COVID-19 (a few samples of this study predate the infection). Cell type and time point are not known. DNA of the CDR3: TGTGCCAGCAGCGCTGGGGTAGCGGGAGCTTTGGAGACCCAGTACTTC. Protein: CASSAGVAGALETQYF.